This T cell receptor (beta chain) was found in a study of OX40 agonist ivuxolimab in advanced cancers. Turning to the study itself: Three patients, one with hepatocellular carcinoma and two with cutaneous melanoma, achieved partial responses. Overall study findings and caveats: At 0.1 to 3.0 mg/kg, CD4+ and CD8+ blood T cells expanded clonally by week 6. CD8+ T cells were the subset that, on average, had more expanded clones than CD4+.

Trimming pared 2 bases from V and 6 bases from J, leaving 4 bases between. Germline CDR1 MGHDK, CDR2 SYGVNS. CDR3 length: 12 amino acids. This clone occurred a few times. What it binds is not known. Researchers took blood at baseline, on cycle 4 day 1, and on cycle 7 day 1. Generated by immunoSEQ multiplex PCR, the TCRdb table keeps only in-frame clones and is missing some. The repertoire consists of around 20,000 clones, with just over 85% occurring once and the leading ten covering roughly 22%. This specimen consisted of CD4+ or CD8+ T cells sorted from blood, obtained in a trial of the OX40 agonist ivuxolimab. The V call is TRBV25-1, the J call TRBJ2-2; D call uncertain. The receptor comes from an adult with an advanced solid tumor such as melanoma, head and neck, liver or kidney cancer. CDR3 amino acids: CASSEKAGELFF. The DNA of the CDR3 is TGTGCCAGCAGTGAAAAGGCCGGGGAGCTGTTTTTT.